A single T cell receptor (beta chain) is shown here with its context. The V and J ends lost 3 bases and 0 bases respectively, with 9 bases between them. This CDR3 comprises 15 residues. Germline assignment: CDR1 SGHTA and CDR2 FQGNSA. These data originate in a study of T cell responses to AZD1222 COVID-19 vaccine. Produced via immunoSEQ multiplex PCR; TCRdb's table is partial and in-frame only. The sample holds approximately 150,000 clones; about 90% are singletons and the top ten take 1.2% to 1.5%. The receptor's source is an adult in good health. The V gene is TRBV7-2, the J gene TRBJ1-5; no definite D call. Sample: peripheral blood, taken on day 0 of AZD1222 vaccination. CDR3 region: CASSFGRYSNQPQHF. As DNA, the CDR3 is TGTGCCAGCAGCTTTGGACGGTATAGCAATCAGCCCCAGCATTTT.